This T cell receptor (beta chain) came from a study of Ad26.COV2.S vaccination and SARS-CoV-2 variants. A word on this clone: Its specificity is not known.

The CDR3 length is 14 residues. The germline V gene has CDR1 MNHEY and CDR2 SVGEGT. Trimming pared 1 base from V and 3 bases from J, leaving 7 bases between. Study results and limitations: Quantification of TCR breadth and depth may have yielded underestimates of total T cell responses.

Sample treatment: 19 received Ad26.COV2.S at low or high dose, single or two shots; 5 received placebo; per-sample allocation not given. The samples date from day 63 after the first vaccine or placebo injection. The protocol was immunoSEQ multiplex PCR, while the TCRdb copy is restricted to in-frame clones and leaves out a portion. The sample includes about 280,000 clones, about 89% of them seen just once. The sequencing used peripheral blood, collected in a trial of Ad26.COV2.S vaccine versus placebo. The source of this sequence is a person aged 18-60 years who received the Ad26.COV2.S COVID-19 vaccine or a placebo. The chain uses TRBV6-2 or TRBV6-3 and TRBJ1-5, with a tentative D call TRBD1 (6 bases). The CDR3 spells CASSYWGLNQPQHF. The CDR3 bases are TGTGCCAGCAGTTACTGGGGGCTCAATCAGCCCCAGCATTTT.